The 5 T cell receptor beta chains given below trace back to one sample, sequenced in a study of shared clonotypes between healthy human individuals. TCRdb's copy holds only in-frame clones and misses some; the assay was immunoSEQ multiplex PCR. The sample consists of 450,000 to 550,000 clones, 79% of them appearing once. Sequenced: PBMCs. The receptors come from a woman aged 40 to 50 in good health. Some clones in this sample may be carry-over from other donors' samples.

This sequence joins TRBV7-3 and TRBJ2-2, with a weak D call TRBD1 (5 bases). Looked up from germline, CDR1 is SGHTA and CDR2 is FQGTGA. The CDR3 totals 16 residues. The V and J ends lost 3 bases and 1 base respectively, with 12 bases between them. CDR3 nucleotides: TGTGCCAGCAGCTTTCTACCCGGACAGAACACCGGGGAGCTGTTTTTT. This gives the protein CASSFLPGQNTGELFF.

V gene TRBV7-8 combines with J gene TRBJ1-5, with D uncertain. The germline V gene has CDR1 SGHVS and CDR2 FQNEAQ. V was cut by 2 bases and J by 0 bases, with 14 bases left in between. The CDR3 loop spans 17 amino acids. CDR3 DNA sequence: TGTGCCAGCAGCTTACTCTCGGGGTTCCGTAGCAATCAGCCCCAGCATTTT. Protein sequence: CASSLLSGFRSNQPQHF.

This chain uses TRBV2 with TRBJ2-7, with 10 bases identical to TRBD1. In germline, CDR1 is SNHLY, CDR2 FYNNEI. The CDR3 covers 12 residues. The junction had 5 bases not matched to a gene; V was cut back by 10 bases and J by 5 bases. The CDR3 bases are TGTGCCACCGGACAGGGGGAACACGAGCAGTACTTC. This gives the protein CATGQGEHEQYF.

This chain joins TRBV9 and TRBJ2-7; D perhaps matches TRBD1 (7 bases). The ends were cut back, 4 bases at V and 0 bases at J, with 17 bases in the middle. Per the germline V gene, CDR1 is SGDLS and CDR2 is YYNGEE. The CDR3 consists of 16 residues. This chain's CDR3 is CASSPGQGGPSYEQYF. CDR3 sequence (DNA): TGTGCCAGCAGCCCCGGGCAGGGGGGCCCCTCCTACGAGCAGTACTTC.

This chain links TRBV27 with TRBJ1-3; unclear D gene. Germline CDR1 and CDR2: MNHEY and SMNVEV (reference sequence). V was clipped by 3 bases and J by 0 bases, with 9 bases between them. The CDR3 is made up of 15 amino acids. The CDR3 DNA sequence: TGTGCCAGCAGTTTTCGAGGGAACTCTGGAAACACCATATATTTT. Translating it yields CASSFRGNSGNTIYF.